This T cell receptor beta chain was observed in a study of cytomegalovirus exposure and HLA in healthy donors (dated by TCRdb to the late 2010s). About the study as a whole: In an earlier analysis of several hundred of the donors, 250 to 350 Gb of sequence data and 90 million to 120 million unique TCR beta sequences from roughly 180 million T cells were reported. Approximately 330 gigabases of sequencing data and approximately 92 million unique TCR sequences made up an early release that covered 640 HLA-typed donors. Among the 398 genotyped donors, approximately 76% belonged to the genetic ancestry cluster associated with self-reported Caucasian donors. The study aimed to test whether cataloging public T cell receptors could reveal signatures of past pathogen exposure. The T cell repertoires of 550 to 850 subjects were profiled by immunosequencing and related to cytomegalovirus serostatus. In addition to the first cohort of 650 to 750 subjects, a separate validation cohort of approximately 110 different subjects was used. To predict cytomegalovirus infection status, the study brought together high-throughput TCR immunosequencing, statistical association of individual TCRs with disease status, and machine learning. A later analysis re-analyzed previously published TCR beta repertoires from about 730 donors and added high-resolution HLA genotyping to study TCR occurrence patterns. Rather than using new phenotypic data, the later analysis identified candidate immune exposures from TCR beta sequences and from how often those sequences occurred across donors. An earlier analysis of 587 of the donors used high-throughput TCR beta sequencing to judge whether each TCR beta V gene segment behaved as functional or pseudogenic. Donor age, sex, ethnicity and CMV serostatus were collected together with the repertoire data. A later genetic analysis took genome-wide SNP genotypes for about 60% of the roughly 670 donors and used that subset as a discovery cohort. All discovery cohort repertoires had been generated on a single sequencing platform. HLA typing included class I and class II loci at four-digit resolution. The number of donors typed differed by locus, with roughly 620-640 for A, B, C, DRB1 and DQB1, 522 for DQA1, 600 to 610 for DPA1, and some 440 for DPB1. Roughly five DR-DQ haplotypes were handled as single units for association and clustering, since linkage in the cohort was strong. Across roughly 420 genotyped donors of the cohort, an average of about 240,000 unique TCR beta nucleotide sequences per donor were sequenced, and roughly 18% of those sequences were non-productive.

What the research found in general, with its limitations: In an earlier analysis of a few hundred of the donors, most TCR beta V segments were observed in productive rearrangements about 90% or about 30% of the time, broadly matching IMGT annotations. In this cohort, only TCR beta chains were sequenced, and detectable features were limited by the absence of alpha or paired-chain data. Across donors, most TCR sequences were observed very rarely, whereas some public TCRs were present in many individuals. The only immune exposure information available for the cohort was CMV serostatus. A group of highly shared sequence variants was considered likely to be a technical artifact of the sequencing pipeline. In vitro tests confirmed that a few of the cytomegalovirus-associated TCR beta chains recognize cytomegalovirus antigens. In a later analysis, several top co-occurrence clusters were reported to appear linked to parvovirus B19, influenza, CMV and Epstein-Barr virus. Compared with the roughly 670-donor mean, donors in an Asian-associated ancestry cluster had fewer N-insertions in productive TCRs, according to a later genetic analysis. Because HLA typing was unavailable for some donors at each locus, only the typed subset was used in association tests. The classifier was reported to diagnose cytomegalovirus status with high specificity and sensitivity in both the original and validation cohorts. The authors suggested that the approach could potentially be generalized to other disease states and immunological phenotypes. V-gene and J-gene trimming of TCR beta chains was associated with a missense DCLRE1C variant in a later genetic analysis, and the association was replicated in an independent cohort. Because the 87-base-pair reads could not distinguish some IMGT-functional V segments, including TRBV6-2 and TRBV6-3, those segments were excluded. Compared with equally common non-associated chains, HLA-associated TCR beta chains in a later analysis were more clonally expanded and had lower generation probabilities. In the study, around 150 TCR beta chains were listed as associated with cytomegalovirus. When HLA alleles, especially DR and DQ, strongly co-occurred, TCR associations were difficult to assign to individual alleles. A further reported finding was that TCR beta sequences accurately predicted the HLA-A and HLA-B alleles for most subjects in the first cohort. Because counts were too low, about 17 rarely observed V segments, including chromosome 9 orphons, were excluded from the earlier analysis of 587 of the donors. A later analysis associated about 16,000 TCR beta sequences with specific HLA alleles at a false discovery rate of 0.05. Presence/absence analyses assumed roughly uniform sequencing depth across donors, an assumption that may not hold. A later analysis found that most CMV-associated TCR beta chains appeared HLA-restricted, with HLA associations seemingly driven largely by CMV exposure. According to a later analysis, TCR association rates differed among HLA loci, with DRB1 alleles showing the most associated TCRs and HLA-C alleles showing the fewest. Linkage disequilibrium might explain the correlated functional status among segregating V segments, but an unknown experimental factor could not be ruled out.

The CDR3 runs 13 amino acids, cysteine and phenylalanine included. The kept DNA is CDR3 alone, 39 bases in frame from the first base. CDR1 and CDR2 (GTSNPN, SVGIG) derive from the germline V gene (reference sequence). Unmatched junction bases come to 12, with V trimmed by 5 bases and J by 14 bases. Receptor libraries were prepared by the immunoSEQ multiplex PCR assay. A mixture of 60 forward primers for TCR Vbeta segments and 13 reverse primers for TCR Jbeta segments was used in the multiplex PCR. Amplification of the CDR3 region of rearranged TCR beta genes was performed with a multiplex PCR assay on genomic DNA. On the Illumina HiSeq System, the amplified TCR beta libraries were sequenced as 87-base-pair reads. In the original analysis: A later analysis tallied around 82 million unique TCR beta chains across the 650 to 750 repertoires, and about 10 million of those chains were shared by two or more donors. To remove PCR and sequencing errors, raw reads were error-corrected and collapsed into unique sequences using a nearest-neighbor algorithm that merged closely related sequences. V, D and J gene segments were assigned by aligning CDR3 sequences to IMGT reference sequences. For a sequence to be retained, a match of at least six nucleotides was required to both a V gene segment and a J gene segment. A rearrangement was called productive if the CDR3 had no stop codons and remained in frame with V and J, and every other rearrangement was called non-productive. CDR3 was defined by IMGT convention, running from the second conserved V-encoded cysteine to the conserved J-encoded phenylalanine. The earlier analysis of a few hundred of the donors excluded any sequence lacking an unambiguous match to a single V gene segment. In an earlier analysis of a few hundred of the donors, V segments were called functional above 56.7% productive rearrangements and were called segregating when the between-donor standard deviation exceeded 5%. A statistical classification framework was built for diagnosing cytomegalovirus status from the catalog of TCR beta chain sequences. A later analysis assigned V and J genes by comparing TCR nucleotide sequences with IMGT/GENE-DB human TR gene sequences. Using the TCRdist pipeline, a later analysis assigned CDR3 sequences along with most-parsimonious VDJ recombination scenarios. In a later analysis, each TCR beta chain was defined by its CDR3 amino acid sequence together with its V-gene family, and reads lacking a unique V-gene family were excluded. A later analysis removed several hundred highly shared, low-generation-probability nucleotide sequences to deal with suspected cross-contamination and a sequencing artifact. A later analysis calculated a clonal expansion index for each public chain from normalized within-repertoire ranks of inferred template counts. Generation probabilities in a later analysis came from a VDJ recombination model fitted to out-of-frame rearrangements, and those results were checked against IGoR. In a later analysis, TCR-TCR, TCR-HLA and TCR-CMV co-occurrence was scored with hypergeometric tests, and a repertoire-size bias correction was applied to TCR pairs. A later analysis estimated false discovery rates by permuting HLA or CMV assignments 20 times. A later analysis grouped co-occurring TCRs with DBSCAN, adding TCRdist sequence similarity when clustering within HLA-allele-positive subsets. Repertoires with fewer than 30,000 or more than 120,000 public chains, plus five repertoires with anomalous nucleotide sharing, were excluded from co-occurrence clustering. TCRdb mirrors the immuneACCESS table, restricted to in-frame sequences. Some clones are absent from its copies; in checked studies, under half trace to an unresolved V gene, and the reason for the others is unknown. V and J calls and clone size are as listed in that table; D and trimming were resolved from the DNA. This sample is represented by 150,000 to 200,000 clones; 60% to 80% of them were singletons. The ten largest clones add up to over 2% of the sample.

Turning to this clone: The specificity of this receptor is unknown. No base quality information exists; no much larger clone differs at one position.

The cohort comprised some 730 healthy bone marrow donors. At the time of sampling, all cohort members were nominally healthy, though unrecorded immune exposures were likely present. The donor tested CMV seronegative and was one of the 352 seronegative cohort members. Each donor provided a peripheral blood sample, and peripheral blood mononuclear cells were used for TCR beta sequencing. Genomic DNA extraction from the blood cell samples was performed with the Qiagen DNeasy Blood Extraction Kit. The sequencing input was PBMCs. This receptor was identified in a man between 60 and 75 years old in good health and CMV-seronegative. The receptor chain draws on TRBV30 and TRBJ2-1, with 10 bases aligning to TRBD1. The encoded CDR3 is CAWQGTGATHEFF. The nucleotide sequence is given as TGTGCCTGGCAAGGGACAGGGGCTACCCACGAGTTCTTC. The full variable domain, with segments outside the CDR3 supplied by the reference TRBV30 and TRBJ2-1 proteins, appears as SQTIHQWPATLVQPVGSPLSLECTVEGTSNPNLYWYRQAAGRGLQLLFYSVGIGQISSEVPQNLSASRPQDRQFILSSKKLLLSDSGFYLCAWQGTGATHEFFGPGTRLTVL.